This TCR beta chain originates from a study of blood T cell repertoires in COVID-19. Study-level information: T cells, B-cell-depleted T cells, or PBMCs supplied cDNA or gDNA.

This clone was observed a single time. Per the germline V gene, CDR1 is MNHNY and CDR2 is SVGAGI (reference sequence). The length of the CDR3 is 15 residues. The trim removed 3 bases at V and 5 bases at J, leaving 6 bases unmatched. In the original analysis: The assay estimated nucleated cells by amplifying reference gene primers. Libraries were prepared by immunoSEQ multiplex PCR; TCRdb keeps only in-frame clonotypes and omits some of them. V and J calls and clone size are given by that table; D and trimming were obtained from the DNA. The repertoire has 250,000 to 350,000 clones, approximately 91% of them found once; the top ten carry 0.94%.

The TCR originated in a woman aged 40 to 55 who had recovered from COVID-19. The chain uses TRBV6-6 and TRBJ2-2, with TRBD1 matching 7 bases. The sample taken for sequencing was peripheral blood. The CDR3 is CASSYGTEPTGELFF. For the CDR3, the DNA is TGTGCCAGCAGTTATGGGACAGAGCCTACCGGGGAGCTGTTTTTT.